The sample holds a few counts of the clone carrying this TCR beta chain. What it recognizes is unknown. Making TCR beta cDNA involved roughly 500 ng total RNA and a constant-region primer. A slightly modified ARM-PCR protocol with three nested multiplex PCR rounds produced these TCR beta libraries. MiXCR was run by TCRdb on the multiplex PCR reads, yielding one entry per CDR3 protein. Altogether fewer than 350,000 distinct CDR3 sequences are present, 50% to 70% being singletons, with the ten largest covering approximately 9%. Researchers drew blood RNA from unsorted whole blood and extracted germline DNA as well. Donors were untreated and chronically infected with HBV. The data originate from a study of tumor-infiltrating lymphocytes in primary liver carcinoma. Study findings and constraints: Unsorted bulk sampling ruled out any CD4+ versus CD8+ repertoire comparison.

The sequenced sample was peripheral blood. The sequence came from a man aged 35 to 55 with primary liver carcinoma and hepatitis B virus infection.

In nucleotides, the CDR3 is TGCGCCAGCAGCCAAGGCGGAGCGAACACTGAAGCTTTCTTT. Translation: CASSQGGANTEAFF. The chain recombines TRBV5-1 with TRBJ1-1; D is undetermined. The V end was cut by 4 bases, the J end by 1 base, with 11 bases between. Germline CDR1 SGHRS, CDR2 YFSETQ. This CDR3 comprises 14 residues.